The 15 T cell receptor beta chains listed next were all sequenced from one sample in a study of response to subunit inactivated influenza vaccine. TCRdb passed the RT-PCR reads through MiXCR, listing each CDR3 protein once. The sample yields more than 450,000 distinct CDR3 sequences, about 10% seen once. The data also belong to a second study, concerning T cells expressing NK-cell markers. That report notes: TCR beta cDNA was made by 5'RACE template switching with UMIs.

Sequences were derived from PBMCs from blood, sampled on the day of vaccination. All receptors derive from a man over 45 who received an inactivated influenza vaccine.

The V gene is TRBV6-1, the J gene TRBJ2-3; no clear D. CDR3 length: 15 residues. Germline V gene data show CDR1 as MNHNS and CDR2 as SASEGT. Deletions cut 5 bases from V and 4 bases from J, with 16 bases between. For the CDR3, the DNA is TGTGCCAGCAGTACCCCTAAGGCCGCGCCAGATACGCAGTATTTT. The encoded protein is CASSTPKAAPDTQYF.

This chain connects TRBV24-1 to TRBJ2-3; D is unclear. There are 18 residues in the CDR3. The V gene's germline CDR1 is KGHDR and CDR2 SFDVKD. Trimming left V 0 bases short and J 8 bases short, with 23 bases between. The CDR3 loop is CATSDLPTAATPPGTQYF. The CDR3 DNA is TGTGCCACCAGTGATTTGCCTACCGCCGCGACACCCCCAGGTACGCAGTATTTT.

V usage is TRBV15 and J usage is TRBJ2-7; possibly TRBD2 for D (5 bases). The CDR3 has 14 residues. CDR1 is LNHNV, CDR2 YYDKDF, per germline (reference sequence). Trimming cost V 0 bases and J 6 bases, with 12 bases left between them. CDR3 nucleotides: TGTGCCACCAGCAGAGAGACGTCTAGCAGCGAGCAGTACTTC. Translation gives CATSRETSSSEQYF.

The chain employs TRBV7-2 and TRBJ1-6; D ambiguous. Trimming removed 0 bases from V and 5 bases from J, with 8 bases in between. Germline V CDR1 and CDR2: SGHTA, FQGNSA. The CDR3 length is 15 residues. The CDR3 DNA is TGTGCCAGCAGCTTAGCAGGGCATAATAATTCACCCCTCCACTTT. Translated, it gives CASSLAGHNNSPLHF. The full variable domain, rest sourced from reference TRBV7-2 and TRBJ1-6, is GAGVSQSPSNKVTEKGKDVELRCDPISGHTALYWYRQSLGQGLEFLIYFQGNSAPDKSGLPSDRFSAERTGGSVSTLTIQRTQQEDSAVYLCASSLAGHNNSPLHFGNGTRLTVT.

This clonotype was found a few times. V is TRBV7-2 and J is TRBJ2-7, with 12 bases lining up with TRBD2. Germline V gene sequence: CDR1 SGHTA, CDR2 FQGNSA. The CDR3 is 16 amino acids. The trim removed 6 bases at V and 4 bases at J, leaving 10 bases unmatched. CDR3 DNA: TGTGCCAGCAGACCAAGAGCTAGCGGGGGGGCTTACGAGCAGTACTTC. Its protein product is CASRPRASGGAYEQYF.

The J gene is TRBJ2-2, the V gene TRBV5-4, with D unresolved. The ends were cut back, 0 bases at V and 7 bases at J, with 4 bases in the middle. Per the germline V gene, CDR1 is SGHNT and CDR2 is YYREEE (reference sequence). CDR3 length equals 12 residues. The CDR3 DNA is TGTGCCAGCAGCTTGGATGGCGGGGAGCTGTTTTTT. Protein product: CASSLDGGELFF.

This clonotype came up a few times. The rearrangement uses TRBV28 and TRBJ2-1, with D possibly TRBD2 on 7 matching bases. V gave up 7 bases and J gave up 4 bases, with 14 bases separating them. Germline V gene lookup returns CDR1 MDHEN and CDR2 SYDVKM. The CDR3 totals 14 residues. The CDR3 sequence: CASKGGGRYNEQFF. CDR3 coding DNA: TGTGCCAGCAAGGGGGGGGGAAGGTACAATGAGCAGTTCTTC.

In this sample, this clonotype turned up a few times. The chain couples TRBV12-3 or TRBV12-4 to TRBJ1-1, with D possibly being TRBD1 (6 bases). The CDR3 is 15 amino acids. Between the trimmed V and J ends, which lost 6 bases and 1 base, there was a span of 15 bases. The CDR3 sequence: CASSIPGQTNTEAFF. The CDR3 DNA is TGTGCCAGCAGCATCCCGGGACAAACGAACACTGAAGCTTTCTTT.

This clonotype was detected ten times or more. V and J are TRBV12-3 or TRBV12-4 and TRBJ1-5; D is unresolved. The length of the CDR3 is 12 residues. Trimming shortened V by 5 bases and J by 6 bases, and 8 bases separated the two germline ends. CDR3: CASSLFRQPQHF. The CDR3 nucleotides are TGTGCCAGCAGTCTGTTTCGTCAGCCCCAGCATTTT.

The V call is TRBV20-1, the J call TRBJ2-7, with TRBD2 identical over 9 bases. Unmatched junction bases numbered 8, after V lost 5 bases and J lost 3 bases. Per germline, CDR1 DFQATT and CDR2 SNEGSKA (reference sequence). The CDR3 is 14 amino acids. The CDR3 loop is CSARFSGRHYEQYF. DNA of the CDR3: TGCAGTGCTCGGTTTAGCGGGAGACACTACGAGCAGTACTTC.

In its sample, this clonotype was seen a few times. This chain uses TRBV7-9 with TRBJ2-5; D is ambiguous. V was clipped by 5 bases and J by 5 bases, with 15 bases between them. The CDR3 loop spans 14 amino acids. Germline-derived CDR1 and CDR2 are SEHNR and FQNEAQ (reference sequence). The CDR3 sequence: CASSPGRLGETQYF. The CDR3 region has the DNA TGTGCCAGCAGCCCAGGACGTTTGGGGGAGACCCAGTACTTC.

The V call is TRBV20-1, the J call TRBJ1-1; D not certain. V lost 0 bases and J 3 bases, leaving 8 bases between the germline ends. This CDR3 has 13 residues. Germline V lookup: CDR1 DFQATT, CDR2 SNEGSKA (reference sequence). In nucleotides, the CDR3 is TGCAGTGCTAGAGATATGGTGGACACTGAAGCTTTCTTT. It specifies CSARDMVDTEAFF.

This clonotype was found a few times. The chain joins TRBV5-1 to TRBJ2-5, with D uncertain. The germline CDR1 and CDR2 sequences are SGHRS and YFSETQ. V lost 6 bases and J lost 0, with 12 bases in between. CDR3 size: 14 residues. The CDR3 sequence is CASTLTGHQETQYF. CDR3 bases: TGCGCCAGCACCCTGACCGGGCACCAAGAGACCCAGTACTTC.

The V gene is TRBV7-8, the J gene TRBJ2-4; 12 nucleotides match TRBD2. Germline CDR1 is SGHVS and CDR2 is FQNEAQ. The trim removed 4 bases at V and 3 bases at J, leaving 7 bases unmatched. This CDR3 region has 17 residues. In nucleotides, the CDR3 is TGTGCCAGCAGCTCGCAGGGACTAGCGGGCCTCAAAAACATTCAGTACTTC. Protein product: CASSSQGLAGLKNIQYF.

This clonotype was found a few times. V is TRBV29-1 and J is TRBJ2-7, with 9 bases matching TRBD1. The CDR3 has 14 residues. Trimming took 1 base from V and 0 from J; bases not matched to a gene: 1. CDR1 is SQVTM and CDR2 is ANQGSEA in the germline V gene. The CDR3 protein is CSVEGGQGSYEQYF. The CDR3 DNA follows: TGCAGCGTTGAAGGGGGACAGGGCTCCTACGAGCAGTACTTC.